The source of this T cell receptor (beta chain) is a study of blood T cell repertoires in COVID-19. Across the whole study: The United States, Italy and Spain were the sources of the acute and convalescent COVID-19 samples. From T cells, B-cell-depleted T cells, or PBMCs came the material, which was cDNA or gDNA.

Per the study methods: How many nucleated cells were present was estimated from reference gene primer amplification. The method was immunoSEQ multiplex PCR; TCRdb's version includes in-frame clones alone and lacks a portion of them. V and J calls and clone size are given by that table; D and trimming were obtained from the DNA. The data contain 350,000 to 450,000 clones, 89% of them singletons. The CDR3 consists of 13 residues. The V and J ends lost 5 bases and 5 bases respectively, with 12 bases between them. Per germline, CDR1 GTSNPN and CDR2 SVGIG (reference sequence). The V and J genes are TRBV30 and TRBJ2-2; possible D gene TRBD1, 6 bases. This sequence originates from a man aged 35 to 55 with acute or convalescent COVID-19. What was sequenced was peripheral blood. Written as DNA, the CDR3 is TGTGCCTGGCTACTAACAGGGACCGGGGAGCTGTTTTTT. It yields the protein CAWLLTGTGELFF.